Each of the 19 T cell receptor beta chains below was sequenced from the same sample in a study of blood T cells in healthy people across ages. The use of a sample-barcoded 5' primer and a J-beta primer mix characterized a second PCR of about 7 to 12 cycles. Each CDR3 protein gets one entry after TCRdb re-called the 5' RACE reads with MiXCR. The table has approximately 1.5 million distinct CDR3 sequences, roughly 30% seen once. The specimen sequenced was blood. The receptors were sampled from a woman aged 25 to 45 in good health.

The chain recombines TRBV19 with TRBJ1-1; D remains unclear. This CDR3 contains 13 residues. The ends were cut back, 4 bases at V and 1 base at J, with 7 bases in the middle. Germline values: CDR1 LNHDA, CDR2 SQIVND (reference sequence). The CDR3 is CASSRDENTEAFF. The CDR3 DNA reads TGTGCCAGTAGTAGAGATGAGAACACTGAAGCTTTCTTT.

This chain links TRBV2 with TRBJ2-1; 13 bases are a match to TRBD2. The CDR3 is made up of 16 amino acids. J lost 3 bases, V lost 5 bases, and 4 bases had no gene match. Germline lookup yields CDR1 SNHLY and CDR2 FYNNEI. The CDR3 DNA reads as TGTGCCAGCAGTACTAGCGGGGGGGCCCTCTACAATGAGCAGTTCTTC. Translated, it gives CASSTSGGALYNEQFF.

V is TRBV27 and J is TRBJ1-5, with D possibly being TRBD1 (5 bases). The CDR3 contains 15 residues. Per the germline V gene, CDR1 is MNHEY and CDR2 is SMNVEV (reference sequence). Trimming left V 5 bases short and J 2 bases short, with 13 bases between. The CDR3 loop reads CASSGRDGRNQPQHF. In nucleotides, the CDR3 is TGTGCCAGCAGTGGCCGGGACGGGCGCAATCAGCCCCAGCATTTT.

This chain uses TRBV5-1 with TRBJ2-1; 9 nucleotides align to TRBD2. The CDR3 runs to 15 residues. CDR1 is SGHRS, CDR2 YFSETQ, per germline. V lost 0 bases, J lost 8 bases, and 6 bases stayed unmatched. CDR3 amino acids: CASSLVGSGGHEQFF. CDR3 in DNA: TGCGCCAGCAGCTTGGTGGGTAGCGGGGGCCATGAGCAGTTCTTC. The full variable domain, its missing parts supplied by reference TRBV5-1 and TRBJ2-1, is KAGVTQTPRYLIKTRGQQVTLSCSPISGHRSVSWYQQTPGQGLQFLFEYFSETQRNKGNFPGRFSGRQFSNSRSEMNVSTLELGDSALYLCASSLVGSGGHEQFFGPGTRLTVL.

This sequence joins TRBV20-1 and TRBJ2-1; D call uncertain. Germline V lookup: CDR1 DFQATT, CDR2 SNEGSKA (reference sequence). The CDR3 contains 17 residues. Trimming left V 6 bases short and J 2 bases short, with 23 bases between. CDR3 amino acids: CSATRLTEDSTYNEQFF. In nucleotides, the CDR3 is TGCAGTGCAACAAGGCTAACAGAGGATAGCACCTACAATGAGCAGTTCTTC.

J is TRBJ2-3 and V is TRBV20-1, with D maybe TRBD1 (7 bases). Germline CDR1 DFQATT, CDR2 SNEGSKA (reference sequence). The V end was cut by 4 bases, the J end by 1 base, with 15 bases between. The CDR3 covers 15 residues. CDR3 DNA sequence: TGCAGTGCTAACCCTGACAGGGAGGGCACAGATACGCAGTATTTT. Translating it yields CSANPDREGTDTQYF.

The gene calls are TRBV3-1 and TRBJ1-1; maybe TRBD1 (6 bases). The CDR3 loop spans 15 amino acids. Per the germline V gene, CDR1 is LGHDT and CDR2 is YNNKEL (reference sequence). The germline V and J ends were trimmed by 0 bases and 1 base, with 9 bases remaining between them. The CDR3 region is CASSQDGGANTEAFF. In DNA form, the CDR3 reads TGTGCCAGCAGCCAAGACGGGGGCGCGAACACTGAAGCTTTCTTT.

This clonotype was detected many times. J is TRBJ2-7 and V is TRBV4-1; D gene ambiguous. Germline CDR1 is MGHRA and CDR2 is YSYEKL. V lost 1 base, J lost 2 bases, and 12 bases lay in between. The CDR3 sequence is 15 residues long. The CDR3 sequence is CASSQVRVHPYEQYF. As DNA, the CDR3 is TGCGCCAGCAGCCAAGTCAGAGTCCACCCCTACGAGCAGTACTTC.

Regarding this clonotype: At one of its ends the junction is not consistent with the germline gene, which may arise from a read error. The DNA for the CDR3 is TGTGCCAGCAGCCCCCTCCGGGGCCGCGCAGATATGCAGTATTTT. Amino acid sequence: CASSPLRGRADMQYF. The chain combines TRBV12-3 or TRBV12-4 with TRBJ2-3; perhaps D is TRBD1 or TRBD2 (5 bases each). This CDR3 has 15 amino acids.

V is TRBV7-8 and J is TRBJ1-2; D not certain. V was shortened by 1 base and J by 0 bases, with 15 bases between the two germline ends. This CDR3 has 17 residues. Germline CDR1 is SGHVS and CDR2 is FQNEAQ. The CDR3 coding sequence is TGTGCCAGCAGCTTAGGACTCGTTGGCGCAACTAACTATGGCTACACCTTC. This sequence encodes CASSLGLVGATNYGYTF.

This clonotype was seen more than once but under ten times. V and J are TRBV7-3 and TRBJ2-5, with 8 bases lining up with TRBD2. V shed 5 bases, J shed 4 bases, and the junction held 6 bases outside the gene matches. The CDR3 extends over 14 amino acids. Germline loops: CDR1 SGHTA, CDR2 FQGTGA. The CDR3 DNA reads TGTGCCAGCAGCGCGGGGGGAGTTGGAGAGACCCAGTACTTC. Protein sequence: CASSAGGVGETQYF. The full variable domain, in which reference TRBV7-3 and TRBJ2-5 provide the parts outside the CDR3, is GAGVSQTPSNKVTEKGKYVELRCDPISGHTALYWYRQSLGQGPEFLIYFQGTGAADDSGLPNDRFFAVRPEGSVSTLKIQRTERGDSAVYLCASSAGGVGETQYFGPGTRLLVL.

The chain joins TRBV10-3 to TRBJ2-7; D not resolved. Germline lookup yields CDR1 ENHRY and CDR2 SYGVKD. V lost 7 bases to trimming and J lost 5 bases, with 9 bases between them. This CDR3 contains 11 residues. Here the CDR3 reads CAITIGDEQYF. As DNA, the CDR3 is TGTGCCATCACGATTGGGGACGAGCAGTACTTC.

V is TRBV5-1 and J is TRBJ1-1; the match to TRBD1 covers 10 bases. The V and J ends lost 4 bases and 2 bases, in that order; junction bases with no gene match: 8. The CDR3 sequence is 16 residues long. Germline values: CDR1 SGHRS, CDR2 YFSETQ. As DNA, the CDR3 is TGCGCCAGCAGCCCGGGACAGGGGCCTGATAACACTGAAGCTTTCTTT. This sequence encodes CASSPGQGPDNTEAFF. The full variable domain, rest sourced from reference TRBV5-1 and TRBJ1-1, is KAGVTQTPRYLIKTRGQQVTLSCSPISGHRSVSWYQQTPGQGLQFLFEYFSETQRNKGNFPGRFSGRQFSNSRSEMNVSTLELGDSALYLCASSPGQGPDNTEAFFGQGTRLTVV.

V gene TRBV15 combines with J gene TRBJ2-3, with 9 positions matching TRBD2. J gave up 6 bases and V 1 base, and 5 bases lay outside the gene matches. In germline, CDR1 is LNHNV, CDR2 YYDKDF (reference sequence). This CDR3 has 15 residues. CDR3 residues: CATSRVRGGHDTQYF. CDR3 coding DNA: TGTGCCACCAGCAGAGTGCGGGGGGGCCACGATACGCAGTATTTT.

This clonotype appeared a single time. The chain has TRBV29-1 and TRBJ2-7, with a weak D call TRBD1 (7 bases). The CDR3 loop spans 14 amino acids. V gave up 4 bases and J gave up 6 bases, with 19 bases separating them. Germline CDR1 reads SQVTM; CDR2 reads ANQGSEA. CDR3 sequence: CSVVAYRGGGEQYF. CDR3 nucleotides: TGCAGCGTTGTGGCTTACAGGGGAGGCGGCGAGCAGTACTTC.

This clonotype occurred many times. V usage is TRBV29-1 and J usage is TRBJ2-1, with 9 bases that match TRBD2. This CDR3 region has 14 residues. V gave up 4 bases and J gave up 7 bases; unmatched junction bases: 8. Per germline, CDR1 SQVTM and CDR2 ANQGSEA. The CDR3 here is CSVVLLAGYNEQFF. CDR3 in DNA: TGCAGCGTTGTCCTGCTAGCGGGGTATAATGAGCAGTTCTTC.

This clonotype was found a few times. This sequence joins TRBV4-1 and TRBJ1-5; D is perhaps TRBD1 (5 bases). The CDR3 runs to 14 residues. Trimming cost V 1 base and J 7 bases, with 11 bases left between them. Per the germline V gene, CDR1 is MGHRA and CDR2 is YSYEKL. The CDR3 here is CASSQARWGQPQHF. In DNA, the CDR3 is TGCGCCAGCAGCCAAGCTCGGTGGGGGCAGCCCCAGCATTTT.

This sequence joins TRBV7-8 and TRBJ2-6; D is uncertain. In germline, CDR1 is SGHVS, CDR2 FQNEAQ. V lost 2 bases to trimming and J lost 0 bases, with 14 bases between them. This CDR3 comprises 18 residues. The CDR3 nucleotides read TGTGCCAGCAGCTTATACGACACGCTGAGCTCTGGGGCCAACGTCCTGACTTTC. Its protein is CASSLYDTLSSGANVLTF. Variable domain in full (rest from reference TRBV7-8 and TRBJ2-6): GAGVSQSPRYKVAKRGQDVALRCDPISGHVSLFWYQQALGQGPEFLTYFQNEAQLDKSGLPSDRFFAERPEGSVSTLKIQRTQQEDSAVYLCASSLYDTLSSGANVLTFGAGSRLTVL.

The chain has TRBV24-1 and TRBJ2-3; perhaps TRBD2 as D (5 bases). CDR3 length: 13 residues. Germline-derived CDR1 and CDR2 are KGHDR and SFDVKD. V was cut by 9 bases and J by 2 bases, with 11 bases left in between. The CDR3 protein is CATEGSFTDTQYF. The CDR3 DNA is TGTGCCACCGAGGGCAGTTTCACAGATACGCAGTATTTT.